This T cell receptor (beta chain) appears in the sequencing data of a study of blood T cell repertoires in COVID-19. Study information: Italy, Spain and the United States were the sources of the convalescent and acute COVID-19 samples. Nucleic acid was either cDNA or gDNA, and it came from T cells, B-cell-depleted T cells, or PBMCs.

This CDR3 contains 14 residues. The ends lost 3 bases at V and 6 bases at J; junction bases unmatched: 3. The germline gives CDR1 LGHDT, CDR2 YNNKEL (reference sequence). The study drew participants aged about 18 to 95 years from 20 to 30 US areas. For recovered donors of Cohort 3, there were two negative PCRs, clearance, or symptom resolution. Clones were sequenced by immunoSEQ multiplex PCR, and TCRdb holds only the in-frame ones, with some missing. The profile shows 250,000 to 350,000 clones, around 85% of them singletons. The rearrangement uses TRBV3-1 (or the pseudogene TRBV3-2) and TRBJ2-2; 8 bases are a match to TRBD1. The TCR sequence derives from a woman aged 25 to 39 who had recovered from COVID-19. Sequenced input: PBMCs or T cells enriched from blood (not recorded which). The CDR3 protein is CASSQGTGPGELFF. The CDR3 DNA follows: TGTGCCAGCAGCCAGGGGACAGGTCCCGGGGAGCTGTTTTTT.